Included here is one TCR beta chain sequence, with context. Its antigen is unknown. Naive CD8 T cells were sorted, and the gate applied was CD8+CD4-CCR7+CD45RA+. Listed TCR primers and previously described methods were used for bulk TCR libraries. One entry per CDR3 protein, called by TCRdb with MiXCR from the PCR reads. The sample carries about half a million distinct CDR3 sequences, about 22% recorded once. V was shortened by 0 bases and J by 1 base, with 9 bases between the two germline ends. The CDR3 length is 15 residues. Germline CDR1 and CDR2: LGHNA and YSLEER. This sample was taken from a study of molecular identifiers for immune sequencing clone quantification. Findings and caveats of the study: Clones with over 20 RNA copies captured over 99% of effector molecules but under 1% of naive ones.

This TCR came from a human donor in good health. Some libraries in this study had Jurkat cell RNA spiked in. The source material was naive CD8+ T cells from blood, with Jurkat cell RNA spiked in. Specified subset: FACS-sorted CD8+CD4-CCR7+CD45RA+ naive T cells. V is TRBV4-3 and J is TRBJ1-2; a possible D gene is TRBD1 (6 bases). The chain's CDR3 is CASSQDGGLNYGYTF. CDR3 DNA sequence: TGCGCCAGCAGCCAAGATGGGGGGCTTAACTATGGCTACACCTTC.